These T cell receptor beta chains were read from a single sample in a study of T cell changes during pregnancy in multiple sclerosis. The repertoire was sequenced with immunoSEQ multiplex PCR; TCRdb's copy has only in-frame clones and lacks some. Here the sample spans about 84,000 clones, 94% being singletons. Sequencing used peripheral blood, obtained in the second trimester of pregnancy. Every receptor here comes from a female donor in good health, enrolled as a control in a pregnancy study. The CDR3 runs from the conserved cysteine through the conserved F or W. Each record gives: clone size, D gene, V gene, J gene, CDR3 DNA, CDR3 protein. A D gene is named only where the DNA matches it firmly. Size values are once, few and many counts, or a class for expanded clones, and some rows have none.

.	.	TRBV28	TRBJ1-4	TGTGCCAGCAGTTCAGGGCCCAGGGAAAAACTGTTTTTT	CASSSGPREKLFF
.	TRBD1	TRBV5-1	TRBJ2-7	TGCGCCAGCAGCTTGAGACAGGGGTCCCCTTACGAGCAGTACTTC	CASSLRQGSPYEQYF
.	.	TRBV5-6	TRBJ2-7	TGTGCCAGCAGCTTAACAGGACGATTCTCCTACGAGCAGTACTTC	CASSLTGRFSYEQYF
.	.	TRBV29-1	TRBJ1-2	TGCAGCGTTATCCTGAACTATGGCTACACCTTC	CSVILNYGYTF
.	.	TRBV5-1	TRBJ2-2	TGCGCCAGCAGCTTAAATGCAGGGCTCTCGAACACCGGGGAGCTGTTTTTT	CASSLNAGLSNTGELFF
.	TRBD2	TRBV2	TRBJ2-7	TGTGCCAGCAGCCTTAGGACTAGCGCTTTTCCCTACGAGCAGTACTTC	CASSLRTSAFPYEQYF
.	.	TRBV19	TRBJ2-7	TGTGCCAGTAGAACGGGGTACGAGCAGTACTTC	CASRTGYEQYF
.	.	TRBV30	TRBJ2-2	TGTGCCTGGAGTGCTCGCGGGGAGCTGTTTTTT	CAWSARGELFF
.	.	TRBV6-1	TRBJ2-2	TGTGCCAGCAGCCTTCTTAGCGGCGACGCCGGGGAGCTGTTTTTT	CASSLLSGDAGELFF
.	TRBD2	TRBV28	TRBJ2-1	TGTGCCAGCAGTTTATCCCCGGGACTAGCGGGAGCAAATGAGCAGTTCTTC	CASSLSPGLAGANEQFF
.	TRBD2	TRBV5-1	TRBJ2-3	TGCGCCAGCAGCTTGGTGACTAGCGGCCTCACAGATACGCAGTATTTT	CASSLVTSGLTDTQYF
.	TRBD1	TRBV25-1	TRBJ2-2	TGTGCCAGCAGTGCGCGCCCCGGGACAGGGGACGCCGGGGAGCTGTTTTTT	CASSARPGTGDAGELFF
.	TRBD2	TRBV7-8	TRBJ2-1	TGTGCCAGCCGCCCTAGCGGGCAATACAATGAGCAGTTCTTC	CASRPSGQYNEQFF
.	.	TRBV14	TRBJ1-2	TGTGCCAGCAGCCCTTTGCAGGGTCCCTACTACACCTTC	CASSPLQGPYYTF
.	.	TRBV2	TRBJ1-1	TGTGCCAGCAGTGAAGCAACCGTGCCCGGGAAAGCTTTCTTT	CASSEATVPGKAFF
once	.	TRBV2	TRBJ1-2	TGTGCCAGCAGTGTGGTCAGTGGCTACACCTTC	CASSVVSGYTF
.	TRBD1	TRBV5-1	TRBJ1-2	TGCGCCAGCAGCAAAAACAGGGGGGAGGACTATGGCTACACCTTC	CASSKNRGEDYGYTF
.	.	TRBV2	TRBJ2-3	TGTGCCCAAGCCGCGGGCTATGGACTCGGCACAGATACGCAGTATTTT	CAQAAGYGLGTDTQYF
.	.	TRBV27	TRBJ1-5	TGTGCCAGCAGTTTATTCGGGGTTAGCAATCAGCCCCAGCATTTT	CASSLFGVSNQPQHF
once	TRBD1	TRBV7-9	TRBJ2-7	TGTGCCAGCAGCCCCGAAGGACAGGGGGCGAGGGAGCAGTACTTC	CASSPEGQGAREQYF
.	.	TRBV27	TRBJ2-5	TGTGCCAGCAGTCAACAGGGTTTCCAAGAGACCCAGTACTTC	CASSQQGFQETQYF
.	.	TRBV9	TRBJ1-6	TGTGCCAGCAGCGTAAAGGGGCAAAATAATTCACCCCTCCACTTT	CASSVKGQNNSPLHF
.	TRBD1	TRBV19	TRBJ1-3	TGTGCCAGTAGTCCGGACAGGGTTTACTCTGGAAACACCATATATTTT	CASSPDRVYSGNTIYF
.	TRBD1	TRBV6-5	TRBJ2-7	TGTGCCAGCAGTATCGGGACAGGGGCCTCCTACGAGCAGTACTTC	CASSIGTGASYEQYF
.	.	TRBV19	TRBJ1-5	TGTGCCAGTAGTTTATGGGGCGACAGTAGCAATCAGCCCCAGCATTTT	CASSLWGDSSNQPQHF
.	.	TRBV7-2	TRBJ1-5	TGTGCCAGCAGCTTCACTAATAGCAATCAGCCCCAGCATTTT	CASSFTNSNQPQHF
once	TRBD2	TRBV10-2	TRBJ2-1	TGCGCCAGCAGTGAGTCAGGCGGGGGGCGCCGGGATGAGCAGTTCTTC	CASSESGGGRRDEQFF
.	TRBD2	TRBV19	TRBJ2-1	TGTGCCAGTACCCCTTCGGGGGGTCCCTACAATGAGCAGTTCTTC	CASTPSGGPYNEQFF
.	.	TRBV6-4	TRBJ2-1	TGTGCCAGCAGTGACGGGCTAGGGGTTGATGAGCAGTTCTTC	CASSDGLGVDEQFF
.	TRBD2	TRBV28	TRBJ2-7	TGTGCCAGCACACTAGCGGGAGGACCCTACGAGCAGTACTTC	CASTLAGGPYEQYF
once	.	TRBV5-1	TRBJ2-7	TGCGCCAGCCAAGCGGACGAGTACGAGCAGTACTTC	CASQADEYEQYF
.	TRBD1	TRBV10-3	TRBJ1-2	TGTGCCATCAGTGAGCCCCCGGGACAGGGGTCGGGGTATGGCTACACCTTC	CAISEPPGQGSGYGYTF
.	.	TRBV18	TRBJ2-7	TGTGCCAGCTCAGCGACAGGAGCCTACGAGCAGTACTTC	CASSATGAYEQYF
.	.	TRBV7-2	TRBJ1-5	TGTGCCAGCAGCCCACGACAGTTCCAGCCCCAGCATTTT	CASSPRQFQPQHF
.	.	TRBV30	TRBJ1-3	TGTGCCTGGAGGGCTGACAGGTCTGGAAACACCATATATTTT	CAWRADRSGNTIYF
.	.	TRBV28	TRBJ2-7	TGTGCCAGCAGTTTACCAGGATCCTCCTACGAGCAGTACTTC	CASSLPGSSYEQYF
.	TRBD2	TRBV9	TRBJ2-2	TGTGCCAGCAGAGTTTTGACGGGACTAGCGGGGCGGGGCGGGGAGCTGTTTTTT	CASRVLTGLAGRGGELFF
once	.	TRBV28	TRBJ1-1	TGTGCCAGCAGTTTATATGGGGGGACTCGGTACACTGAAGCTTTCTTT	CASSLYGGTRYTEAFF
.	.	TRBV19	TRBJ2-2	TGTGCCAGTGAAGCCGGGACAATGAACACCGGGGAGCTGTTTTTT	CASEAGTMNTGELFF
once	TRBD2	TRBV19	TRBJ2-3	TGTGCCAGTAGTATACGGGAGGGGCCCACAGATACGCAGTATTTT	CASSIREGPTDTQYF
once	.	TRBV27	TRBJ1-3	TGTGCCAGCAGTTCCTTACCCGGGGAGGTACCTGGAAACACCATATATTTT	CASSSLPGEVPGNTIYF